The rows below give T cell receptor beta chains drawn from one sample of a study of PD-L1 blockade in urothelial cancer. TCRdb's copy holds only in-frame clones and misses some; the assay was immunoSEQ multiplex PCR. The sample yields 38,000 or so clones, about 86% seen once. The sequencing used PBMCs, collected around atezolizumab (anti-PD-L1) treatment. These receptors were obtained from a man in his sixties with urothelial cancer. Each CDR3 is given with its conserved first and last residue. A D gene is named only where the DNA matches it firmly. Not all rows give a size; the values are once, few, many and, for expanded clones, a class.

>-|TRBV28|-|TRBJ1-1
TGTGCCAGCACTTGGACACCCCGGGGGGGTAGTGAAGCTTTCTTT
CASTWTPRGGSEAFF
>-|TRBV11-3|-|TRBJ1-4
TGTGCCAGCAGCTTGGAGTTGACGTCCTTTAATGAAAAACTGTTTTTT
CASSLELTSFNEKLFF
>-|TRBV4-1|-|TRBJ1-2
TGCGCCAGCAGCCAAGAAGGAGGAAACTATGGCTACACCTTC
CASSQEGGNYGYTF
>-|TRBV13|TRBD1|TRBJ1-1
TGTGCCAGCAGCTCCCCTACAGGGGGCACTGAAGCTTTCTTT
CASSSPTGGTEAFF
>-|TRBV10-3|-|TRBJ2-3
TGTGCCATCAAGGATCGAGGGGAGGCAAATCCCCATACGCAGTATTTT
CAIKDRGEANPHTQYF
>few|TRBV28|-|TRBJ1-5
TGTGCCAGCAGTTCCGCTGCCGGGGGAGATCAGCCCCAGCATTTT
CASSSAAGGDQPQHF
>-|TRBV5-1|-|TRBJ1-4
TGCGCCAGCAGCTCACAGGGATTGAATGAAAAACTGTTTTTT
CASSSQGLNEKLFF
>medium-sized|TRBV19|-|TRBJ1-6
TGTGCCAGTAGTGAGAAGGGAGGTTCACCCCTCCACTTT
CASSEKGGSPLHF
>-|TRBV6-5|TRBD2|TRBJ2-1
TGTGCCAGCACCCCTCGGGGGGGTGCCTACAATGAGCAGTTCTTC
CASTPRGGAYNEQFF
>-|TRBV5-6|-|TRBJ2-2
TGTGCCAGCAGCTTGGAAGGGGTAGGGACCGGGGAGCTGTTTTTT
CASSLEGVGTGELFF
>-|TRBV5-6|-|TRBJ2-3
TGTGCCAGCAGCTTAACCGTTTGGGGGGGGCCGGGCACAGATACGCAGTATTTT
CASSLTVWGGPGTDTQYF
>-|TRBV6-5|TRBD2|TRBJ2-5
TGTGCCAGCAGTTACTCTGGGACTAGCGGAGAGACCCAGTACTTC
CASSYSGTSGETQYF
>-|TRBV6-5|-|TRBJ1-2
TGTGCCAGCAGTCCCCGGGGGAACTATGGCTACACCTTC
CASSPRGNYGYTF
>medium-sized|TRBV28|-|TRBJ1-1
TGTGCCAGCAGGACTACAGGGAACCCGAACACTGAAGCTTTCTTT
CASRTTGNPNTEAFF
>-|TRBV7-9|-|TRBJ2-7
TGTGCCAGCAGCTTAGTCGCCAGGGGATCCGAGCAGTACTTC
CASSLVARGSEQYF
>-|TRBV7-7|-|TRBJ2-7
TGTGCTAGCAGCTTTTTTATCCTTGGTTACAGTGACTCCTACGAGCAGTACTTC
CASSFFILGYSDSYEQYF
>-|TRBV6-5|TRBD2|TRBJ2-3
TGTGCCAGCAGTTACAGGCTAGCGGGGACAGATACGCAGTATTTT
CASSYRLAGTDTQYF
>-|TRBV15|-|TRBJ1-2
TGTGCCACCAGCAGAGATCACCCAGGGAGGGAGGGCTACACCTTC
CATSRDHPGREGYTF
>-|TRBV7-2|TRBD2|TRBJ2-7
TGTGCCAGCAGCTTAGAAGCGGGAGGAGGTTACGAGCAGTACTTC
CASSLEAGGGYEQYF
>-|TRBV19|TRBD1|TRBJ1-1
TGTGCCAGTAGTGCTCCGGGACAGGAGAACACTGAAGCTTTCTTT
CASSAPGQENTEAFF
>-|TRBV14|-|TRBJ2-3
TGTGCCAGCAGCCAAGACGGTTTGCCGGGATGGAGGTTCGTAGGGACAGATACGCAGTATTTT
CASSQDGLPGWRFVGTDTQYF
>-|TRBV2|-|TRBJ2-5
TGTGCCAGCAGTGAAGCGCGGGGAGTCCAAGAGACCCAGTACTTC
CASSEARGVQETQYF
>-|TRBV19|TRBD1|TRBJ2-7
TGTGCCAGTTCTAATCAGGGGACAGGGAACTACGAGCAGTACTTC
CASSNQGTGNYEQYF
>-|TRBV5-4|TRBD1|TRBJ2-1
TGTGCCAGCAGCCCGGGGACAGTCAATGAGCAGTTCTTC
CASSPGTVNEQFF
>-|TRBV25-1|TRBD1|TRBJ1-6
TGTGCCAGCAGCGCGGCAGGGGGGAATTCACCCCTCCACTTT
CASSAAGGNSPLHF
>-|TRBV28|-|TRBJ1-5
TGTGCCAGCAGTTCAGGGGCAGGCAGACAGCCCCAGCATTTT
CASSSGAGRQPQHF
>-|TRBV5-1|-|TRBJ2-5
TGCGCCAGCAGCCCAGTGACAGAATCGGAGACCCAGTACTTC
CASSPVTESETQYF
>-|TRBV28|-|TRBJ2-7
TGTGCCAGCAGTTTCCCACCCCCAGGGAATAGGTACGAGCAGTACTTC
CASSFPPPGNRYEQYF
>-|TRBV7-2|TRBD2|TRBJ2-1
TGTGCCAGCAGCTTAGTTCCGGGACTAGGAGGGAAACAAGACAATGAGCAGTTCTTC
CASSLVPGLGGKQDNEQFF
>-|TRBV7-6|TRBD1|TRBJ2-3
TGTGCCAGCAGCCCCGGGACAGGGATCACAGATACGCAGTATTTT
CASSPGTGITDTQYF
>-|TRBV19|-|TRBJ2-2
TGTGCCAGTAGTACGCAGTTTAACACCGGGGAGCTGTTTTTT
CASSTQFNTGELFF
>once|TRBV7-2|-|TRBJ1-1
TGTGCCAGCAGCTTAGTAGGGGGAAGCACTGAAGCTTTCTTT
CASSLVGGSTEAFF
>-|TRBV5-4|-|TRBJ1-1
TGTGCCAGCAGTCTAGACAGTGCCAGTTCCGAAGCTTTCTTT
CASSLDSASSEAFF
>-|TRBV19|-|TRBJ1-4
TGTGCCAGTAGTATACAACGGGAAGGAGAAAAACTGTTTTTT
CASSIQREGEKLFF
>-|TRBV6-1|TRBD1|TRBJ1-2
TGTGCCAGCAGTGCCGGGACAGAAGTCGGCTACACCTTC
CASSAGTEVGYTF
>-|TRBV11-3|TRBD1|TRBJ1-2
TGTGCCAGCAGCCGATCCGGGACAAGGGTTTTGTCGAGACAGGGGGGCTACACCTTC
CASSRSGTRVLSRQGGYTF
>-|TRBV10-3|-|TRBJ1-5
TGTGCCATCGGGAGGGGGGCAGGGCAGCCCCAGCATTTT
CAIGRGAGQPQHF